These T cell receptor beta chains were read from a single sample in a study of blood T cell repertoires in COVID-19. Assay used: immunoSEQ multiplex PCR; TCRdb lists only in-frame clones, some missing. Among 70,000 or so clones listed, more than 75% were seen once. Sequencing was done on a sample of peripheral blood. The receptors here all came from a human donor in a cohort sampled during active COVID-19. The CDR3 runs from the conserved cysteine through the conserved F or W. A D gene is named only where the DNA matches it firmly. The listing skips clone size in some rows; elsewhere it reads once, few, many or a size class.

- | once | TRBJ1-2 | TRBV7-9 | TGTGCCAGCAGCTTTTTCCAGGGGTTTGGAGGCTACACCTTC | CASSFFQGFGGYTF
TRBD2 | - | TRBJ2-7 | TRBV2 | TGTGCCAGCAGTGAAGGGGGGAGCGGGAGGCGGGACGAGCAGTACTTC | CASSEGGSGRRDEQYF
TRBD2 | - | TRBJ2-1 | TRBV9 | TGTGCCAGCAGCGGACTAGCCGGAAATGAGCAGTTCTTC | CASSGLAGNEQFF
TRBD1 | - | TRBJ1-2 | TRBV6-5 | TGTGCCAGCAGTCCCGGACAGGGGGCTAACTATGGCTACACCTTC | CASSPGQGANYGYTF
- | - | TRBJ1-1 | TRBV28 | TGTGCCAGCGGGCTGAACACTGAAGCTTTCTTT | CASGLNTEAFF
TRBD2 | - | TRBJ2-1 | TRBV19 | TGTGCCAGTAGTATAAGGGGATTAGCGGGAGAGGTTGACCAGTTCTTC | CASSIRGLAGEVDQFF
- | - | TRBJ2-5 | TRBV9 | TGTGCCAGCAGCGTAGAGGGGGAAGAGACCCAGTACTTC | CASSVEGEETQYF
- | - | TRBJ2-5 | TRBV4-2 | TGTGCCAGCAGCCGCCCAGGGCAGAAGACCCAGTACTTC | CASSRPGQKTQYF
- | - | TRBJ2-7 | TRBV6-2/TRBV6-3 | TGTGCCAGCAGTTACTCGCTCCCCAGGGGAAAGTACTTC | CASSYSLPRGKYF
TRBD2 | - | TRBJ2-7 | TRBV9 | TGTGCCAGCAGCGTATCTGCGGGAGGGCCGTACGAGCAGTACTTC | CASSVSAGGPYEQYF
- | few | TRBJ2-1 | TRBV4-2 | TGTGCCAGCAGCCAAGACGGGTCAGAGGACAATGAGCAGTTCTTC | CASSQDGSEDNEQFF
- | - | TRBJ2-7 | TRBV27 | TGTGCCAGCAGGGCAGGGGGGAAGTACGAGCAGTACTTC | CASRAGGKYEQYF
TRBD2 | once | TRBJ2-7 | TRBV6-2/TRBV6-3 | TGTGCCAGCAGCAGCGGGAGGGTCTGGGAGCAGTACTTC | CASSSGRVWEQYF
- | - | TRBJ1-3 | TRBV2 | TGTGCCAGCCGCAGACAAGCTGGAAACACCATATATTTT | CASRRQAGNTIYF
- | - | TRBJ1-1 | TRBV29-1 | TGCAGCGTTGGTCGGCAGGTTAGCACTGAAGCTTTCTTT | CSVGRQVSTEAFF
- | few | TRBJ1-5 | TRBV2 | TGTGCCAGCAGTGAACCCCCCAACCGAGGCCAGCATTTT | CASSEPPNRGQHF
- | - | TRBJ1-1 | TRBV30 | TGTGCCTGGAGTGTAGAGGTCCCTAAAGCTTTCTTT | CAWSVEVPKAFF
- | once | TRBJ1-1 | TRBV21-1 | TGTGCCAGCAGCAAAGGACAGGGGGTGATGAACACTGAAGCTTTCTTT | CASSKGQGVMNTEAFF
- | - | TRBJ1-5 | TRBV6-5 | TGTGCCAGCAGCAACAGGGATAATCAGCCCCAGCATTTT | CASSNRDNQPQHF
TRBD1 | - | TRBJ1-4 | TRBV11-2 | TGTGCCAGCAGTCAGGGGGCGCGTTACGAAAAACTGTTTTTT | CASSQGARYEKLFF
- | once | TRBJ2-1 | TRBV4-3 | TGCGCCAGCAGCCAAGACCCTGTCAGTAGCCGGGAGCAGTTCTTC | CASSQDPVSSREQFF
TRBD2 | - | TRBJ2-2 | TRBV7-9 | TGTGCCAGCAGCCCCACCAGCGGGAGGGTCTATGGGGAGCTGTTTTTT | CASSPTSGRVYGELFF
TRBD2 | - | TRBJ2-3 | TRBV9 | TGTGCCAGCAGTTCACTGGGGGGAGGGCCTTCAGATACGCAGTATTTT | CASSSLGGGPSDTQYF
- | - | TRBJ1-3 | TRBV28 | TGTGCCAGCAGTTTCCTCAGGACTGGAAACACCATATATTTT | CASSFLRTGNTIYF
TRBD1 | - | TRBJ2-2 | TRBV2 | TGTGCCAGCAAGAGACAGGGGGCCGCCGGGGAGCTGTTTTTT | CASKRQGAAGELFF
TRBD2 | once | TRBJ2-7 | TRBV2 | TGTGCCAGCAGCTACGGGACTAGCGGGAGTGGGTACGAGCAGTACTTC | CASSYGTSGSGYEQYF
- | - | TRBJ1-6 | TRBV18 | TGTGCCAGCTCACCAAAGACAGTCTCTAATTTTGCGGCCCTCCACTTT | CASSPKTVSNFAALHF
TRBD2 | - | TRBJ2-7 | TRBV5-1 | TGCGCCAGTAGCGGGAGGTTCTACGAGCAGTACTTC | CASSGRFYEQYF
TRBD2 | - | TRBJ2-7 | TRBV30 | TGTGCCTGGAGTCAAGGCGGGGACTACTACGAGCAGTACTTC | CAWSQGGDYYEQYF
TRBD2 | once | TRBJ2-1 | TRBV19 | TGTGCCAGTAGTATCGGGGGGGAAAACAATGAGCAGTTCTTC | CASSIGGENNEQFF
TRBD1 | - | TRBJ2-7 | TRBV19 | TGTGCCAGTAGCAGCCGGACAGGGTTGTCCGAGCAGTACTTC | CASSSRTGLSEQYF
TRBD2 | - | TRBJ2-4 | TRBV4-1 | TGCGCCAGCAGCCAAGGGGCCAGCGGGAGGGCCGGAAACATTCAGTACTTC | CASSQGASGRAGNIQYF
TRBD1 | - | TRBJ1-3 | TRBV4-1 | TGCGCCAGCAGCCTGAATCAGGGGGCCCGAGGTAACACCATATATTTT | CASSLNQGARGNTIYF
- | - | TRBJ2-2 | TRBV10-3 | TGTGCCGCTTCGTTTAGCGTAACCGGGGAGCTGTTTTTT | CAASFSVTGELFF
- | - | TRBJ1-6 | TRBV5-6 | TGTGCCAGCAGCGGGGACACCGGTAATTCACCCCTCCACTTT | CASSGDTGNSPLHF
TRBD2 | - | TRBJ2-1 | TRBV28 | TGTGCCAGCAGTTTTCAGTCTCTAGCGGGAATGATTGAGCAGTTCTTC | CASSFQSLAGMIEQFF
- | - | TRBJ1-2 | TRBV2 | TGTGCCAGCAACATCCTACAGGGAAGGGATGGCTACACCTTC | CASNILQGRDGYTF
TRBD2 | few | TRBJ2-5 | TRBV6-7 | TGTGCCAGCAGTTACACGAAGACGGAGAGCCTAGCGGGAGTCCAAGAGACCCAGTACTTC | CASSYTKTESLAGVQETQYF
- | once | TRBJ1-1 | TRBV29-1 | TGCAGCGTACAGGGATTTTCGAACACTGAAGCTTTCTTT | CSVQGFSNTEAFF
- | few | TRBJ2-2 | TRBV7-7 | TGTGCTAGCAGCACGACAGGGAACACCGGGGAGCTGTTTTTT | CASSTTGNTGELFF
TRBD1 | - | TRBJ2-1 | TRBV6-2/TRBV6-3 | TGTGCCAGCAGCTCGGACAGGCTAACTTACAATGAGCAGTTCTTC | CASSSDRLTYNEQFF
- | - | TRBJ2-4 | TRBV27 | TGTGCCAGCAGTTTATCGAGACAGTTAGCCAAAAACATTCAGTACTTC | CASSLSRQLAKNIQYF
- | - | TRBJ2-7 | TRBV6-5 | TGTGCCAGCAAGAGGACAGCGAGCTCCTACGAGCAGTACTTC | CASKRTASSYEQYF
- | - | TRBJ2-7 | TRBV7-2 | TGTGCCAGCAGCTCCGAAGGCGGTCGGGCAGGGGTGGTATACGAGCAGTACTTC | CASSSEGGRAGVVYEQYF
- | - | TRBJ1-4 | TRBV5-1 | TGCGCCAGCAGCTTGAATACGGGACAAGATGAAAAACTGTTTTTT | CASSLNTGQDEKLFF
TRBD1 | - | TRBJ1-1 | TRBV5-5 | TGTGCCAGCAGCCAAGACAGGGTGAGGAACACTGAAGCTTTCTTT | CASSQDRVRNTEAFF
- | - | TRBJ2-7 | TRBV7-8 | TGTGCCAGCAGCTTAGCTCGGGGATCCTACGAGCAGTACTTC | CASSLARGSYEQYF
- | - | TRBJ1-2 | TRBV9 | TGTGCCAGCAGCGTAGCCCCGGCGGCGCGCGGCTACACCTTC | CASSVAPAARGYTF
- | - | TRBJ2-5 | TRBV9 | TGTGCCAGCAGCGTAGAAGGGGGACGGGAGACCCAGTACTTC | CASSVEGGRETQYF
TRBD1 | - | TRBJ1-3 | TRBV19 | TGTGCCAGTAGGCTGACAGGGAACTCTGGAAACACCATATATTTT | CASRLTGNSGNTIYF
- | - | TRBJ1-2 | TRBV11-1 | TGTGCCAGCAGCTTAGCTCCGTCCGGGTATGGCTACACCTTC | CASSLAPSGYGYTF
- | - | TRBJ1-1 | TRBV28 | TGTGCCAGCAGGATGGGCGGGGCGGTGGCTGAAGCTTTCTTT | CASRMGGAVAEAFF
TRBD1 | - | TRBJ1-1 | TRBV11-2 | TGTGCCAGCACCGAGGACAGGGTCACTGAAGCTTTCTTT | CASTEDRVTEAFF
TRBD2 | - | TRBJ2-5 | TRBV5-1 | TGCGCCAGCAGCTTGGCCGGACTAGCGGGAGGACAAGAGACCCAGTACTTC | CASSLAGLAGGQETQYF
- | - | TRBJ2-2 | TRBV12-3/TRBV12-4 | TGTGCCAGCAGTCAAACCGGGGAGCTGTTTTTT | CASSQTGELFF
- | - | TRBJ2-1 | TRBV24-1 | TGTGCCACCAGTGATTTGCGGGAGTGGGACAATGAGCAGTTCTTC | CATSDLREWDNEQFF